Listed below are T cell receptor beta chains from one sample, sequenced in a study of CD8+ T cells in alopecia areata. Clones were read by immunoSEQ multiplex PCR, and TCRdb kept only the in-frame ones, dropping some. The data show about 190,000 clones, around 66% seen once. The material was CD4+ T cells sorted from blood, obtained at week 4, from a patient treated with tofacitinib. Source of these receptors: a human donor with alopecia areata. Each CDR3 is given with its conserved first and last residue. The D gene is left open where the match is weak. Clone size is not always given. Where it is, it says once, few, many or a class for expanded clones.

clone size,V gene,D gene,J gene,CDR3 DNA,CDR3 protein
-,TRBV7-9,TRBD1,TRBJ1-6,TGTGCCAGCAGCCAAAACAGGGGTGTTAATTCACCCCTCCACTTT,CASSQNRGVNSPLHF
-,TRBV5-1,-,TRBJ2-5,TGCGCCAGCAGCTTGAACGGCGCGGGAACCCAAGAGACCCAGTACTTC,CASSLNGAGTQETQYF
-,TRBV7-9,-,TRBJ1-2,TGTGCCAGCACCCGCTCTGGGACCGGCCGAAACTATGGCTACACCTTC,CASTRSGTGRNYGYTF
-,TRBV27,-,TRBJ1-2,TGTGCCAGCCGCAACTATGGCTACACCTTC,CASRNYGYTF
-,TRBV7-9,-,TRBJ1-2,TGTGCCTCCGGGCGGGGGAACTATGGCTACACCTTC,CASGRGNYGYTF
-,TRBV25-1,-,TRBJ1-1,TGTGCCAGCAGGAGGGGAGATGAAGCTTTCTTT,CASRRGDEAFF
few,TRBV5-1,-,TRBJ2-7,TGCGCCAGCAGCTGGGGAGATCGGGACGTCTACGAGCAGTACTTC,CASSWGDRDVYEQYF
-,TRBV9,-,TRBJ2-3,TGTGCCAGCAGCGTCCAAGGTCCAGATACGCAGTATTTT,CASSVQGPDTQYF
few,TRBV6-5,TRBD1,TRBJ1-1,TGTGCCAGCAGTTACACTAACAGGGGGCGGGAAGCTTTCTTT,CASSYTNRGREAFF
-,TRBV7-2,TRBD2,TRBJ2-3,TGTGCCAGCAGCTGGACTAGCGGGATTTTCGGTACGCAGTATTTT,CASSWTSGIFGTQYF
-,TRBV29-1,-,TRBJ2-7,TGCAGCGTTGAAAAGGACGGAGTCTCCTACGAGCAGTACTTC,CSVEKDGVSYEQYF
-,TRBV30,TRBD2,TRBJ2-5,TGTGCCTGGGGCCGGAGGCGGACTAGCGGGGGAGGAGAGACCCAGTACTTC,CAWGRRRTSGGGETQYF
few,TRBV11-2,-,TRBJ2-5,TGTGCCAGCAGCATCGGGACTGAAGAGACCCAGTACTTC,CASSIGTEETQYF
-,TRBV4-2,-,TRBJ1-5,TGTGCCAGCAGCCAAGGTATTAGTAGCAATCAGCCCCAGCATTTT,CASSQGISSNQPQHF
once,TRBV5-1,TRBD2,TRBJ2-5,TGCGCCAGCAGCTTGGGCCCCCTAGCGGGGGATCAAGAGACCCAGTACTTC,CASSLGPLAGDQETQYF
-,TRBV30,-,TRBJ2-7,TGTGCCTGGAGTGTAGAACAGGGGGGGCGGCAGTACTTC,CAWSVEQGGRQYF
-,TRBV6-1,-,TRBJ2-7,TGTGCCAGCAGTAACACAGACGAGCAGTACTTC,CASSNTDEQYF
-,TRBV6-6,TRBD1,TRBJ2-7,TGTGCCAGCAGCCGGACAGGGGGTCCCTACGAGCAGTACTTC,CASSRTGGPYEQYF